The sample holds a few counts of the clone carrying this T cell receptor beta chain. Its antigen is not identified. A read error may explain this, as a much larger clone is one base away. This sample is part of a study of T cells in Graves' hyperthyroidism and ophthalmopathy. Study-level results: Prediction of ophthalmopathy progression came a median around 6.5 months pre-onset. Among thyroid clonotypes expanded above 0.001, most also appeared in blood. In simple terms, a model built on 13 V-J features told ophthalmopathy apart from stable hyperthyroidism.

The diagnoses drew upon clinical symptoms, serum thyroxine and TRAb, thyroid ultrasound and orbital computed tomography. Amplification targeted TCR beta CDR3 regions from RNA transcripts. The TCR CDR3 first-round RT-PCR relied on the HTBI primer set. TCRdb called the multiplex PCR reads again in MiXCR, with one record for every CDR3 protein. The sample gives about 640,000 distinct CDR3 sequences, over 40% of which show up once; less than 9% is in the top ten. The CDR3 length is 14 residues. Germline V CDR1 and CDR2: SGHVS, FQNEAQ. After removal of 5 bases from V and 15 bases from J, the junction contained 11 bases not matched to a gene.

Sequenced sample: peripheral blood or thyroid tissue (not recorded which). The TCR originated in an adult man with Graves' disease, either hyperthyroidism or ophthalmopathy (not recorded which). The chain employs TRBV7-8 and TRBJ1-6; 9 bases map to TRBD1. CDR3 bases: TGTGCCAGCAGCCCCGGGACAGGGTTTATGGACCTCCACTTT. Its translation: CASSPGTGFMDLHF.